This T cell receptor (beta chain) comes out of a study of blood T cell repertoires in COVID-19. Using immunoSEQ multiplex PCR, the repertoire was profiled, and TCRdb retains in-frame clones only, with some absent. The data show about 230,000 clones, around nine tenths seen once. Residents of about two dozen US areas, aged about 18 to 95 years, made up the participants. Looked up from germline, CDR1 is KGHDR and CDR2 is SFDVKD. This CDR3 has 14 amino acids. Trimming pared 0 bases from V and 2 bases from J, leaving 6 bases between. The specimen was PBMCs or T cells enriched from blood (not recorded which). The genes are TRBV24-1 and TRBJ1-2; D call uncertain. The sequence derives from a woman in her twenties or thirties with acute COVID-19. The CDR3 protein is CATSDLRGNYGYTF. The CDR3 DNA follows: TGTGCCACCAGTGATTTGAGAGGGAACTATGGCTACACCTTC.